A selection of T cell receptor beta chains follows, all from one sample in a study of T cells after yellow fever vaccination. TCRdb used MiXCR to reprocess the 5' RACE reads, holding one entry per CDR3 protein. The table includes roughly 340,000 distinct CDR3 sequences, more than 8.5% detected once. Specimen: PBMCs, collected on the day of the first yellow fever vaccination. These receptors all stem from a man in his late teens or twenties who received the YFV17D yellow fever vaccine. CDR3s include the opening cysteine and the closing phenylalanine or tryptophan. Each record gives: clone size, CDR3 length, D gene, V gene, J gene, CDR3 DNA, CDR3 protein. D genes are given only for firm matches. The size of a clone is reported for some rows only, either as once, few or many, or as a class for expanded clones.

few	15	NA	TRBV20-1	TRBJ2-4	TGCAGTGCTAGACAGGGTTTCATGGACAAAGACATTCAGTACTTC	CSARQGFMDKDIQYF
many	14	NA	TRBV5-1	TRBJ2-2	TGCGCCAGCAGCTTGGTGGGGACCACCGGGGAGCTGTTTTTT	CASSLVGTTGELFF
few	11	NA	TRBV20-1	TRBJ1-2	TGCAGTGCAGGGTCCTTGAATGGCTACACCTTC	CSAGSLNGYTF
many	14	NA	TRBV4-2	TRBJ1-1	TGTGCCAGCAGCCAAGGAGGAGTGAACACTGAAGCTTTCTTT	CASSQGGVNTEAFF
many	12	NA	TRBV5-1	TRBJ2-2	TGCGCCAGCAGCTTGGACTACCGGGAGCTGTTTTTT	CASSLDYRELFF
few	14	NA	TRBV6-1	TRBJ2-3	TGTGCCAGCAGAACCCCTAGCGACACAGATACGCAGTATTTT	CASRTPSDTDTQYF
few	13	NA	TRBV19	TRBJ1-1	TGTGCCACCCGTTGGGCAGGGAACACTGAAGCTTTCTTT	CATRWAGNTEAFF
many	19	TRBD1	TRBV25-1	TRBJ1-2	TGTGCCAGCAGTGAAAATTCCCCCATCCCCCCCAGGGGGCTGAGTGGCTACACCTTC	CASSENSPIPPRGLSGYTF
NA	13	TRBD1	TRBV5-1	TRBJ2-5	TGCGCCAGCAGCTTGAGGGGGCCGGAGACCCAGTACTTC	CASSLRGPETQYF
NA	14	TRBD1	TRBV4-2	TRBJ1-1	TGTGCCAGCAGCCAGGGACAGGGGCCCACTGAAGCTTTCTTT	CASSQGQGPTEAFF
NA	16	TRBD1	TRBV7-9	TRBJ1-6	TGTGCCAGCAAGACCGACAGGGACTCCTATAATTCACCCCTCCACTTT	CASKTDRDSYNSPLHF
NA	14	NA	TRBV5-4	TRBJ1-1	TGTGCCAGTCGCATAATAAATCAGGACACTGAAGCTTTCTTT	CASRIINQDTEAFF
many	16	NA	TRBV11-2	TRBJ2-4	TGTGCCAGCAGCTTAGGCAGGGGAGAAGCCAAAAACATTCAGTACTTC	CASSLGRGEAKNIQYF
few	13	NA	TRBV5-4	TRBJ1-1	TGTGCCAGCAGCTTGGCAGGGTATAATGAAGCTTTCTTT	CASSLAGYNEAFF
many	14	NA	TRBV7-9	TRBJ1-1	TGTGCCAGCAGCTTCCAGGGGAGGACCACTGAAGCTTTCTTT	CASSFQGRTTEAFF
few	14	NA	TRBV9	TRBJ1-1	TGTGCCAGCAGCGTAGCTACCGGCCCTCCTCGGGCTTTCTTT	CASSVATGPPRAFF
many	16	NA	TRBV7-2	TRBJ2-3	TGTGCCAGCAGCTTAGTGAGGCCGGGAGAAACAGATACGCAGTATTTT	CASSLVRPGETDTQYF
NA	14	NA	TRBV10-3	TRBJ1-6	TGTGCCATCAGTGGATCGATGGGCGATTCACCCCTCCACTTT	CAISGSMGDSPLHF
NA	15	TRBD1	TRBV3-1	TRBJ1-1	TGTGCCAGCAGCCATCCAGGGGGCGTAAGGACTGAAGCTTTCTTT	CASSHPGGVRTEAFF
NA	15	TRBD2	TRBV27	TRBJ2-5	TGTGCCAGCAGCATGACTAGCGGGGGGATAGAGACCCAGTACTTC	CASSMTSGGIETQYF
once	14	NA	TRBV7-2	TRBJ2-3	TGTGCCAGCACTGGAACATCAAGCACAGATACGCAGTATTTT	CASTGTSSTDTQYF
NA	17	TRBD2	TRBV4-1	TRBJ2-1	TGCGCCAGCAGCCCAATTCAAGCGGCGGGGGGGTCGCATGAGCAGTTCTTC	CASSPIQAAGGSHEQFF
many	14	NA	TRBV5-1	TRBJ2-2	TGCGCCAGTCAGCTTCAAGGGGAGACCGGGGAGCTGTTTTTT	CASQLQGETGELFF
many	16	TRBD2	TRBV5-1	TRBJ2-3	TGCGCCAGCAGCTTGAACGTAGCGGGGCCCACAGATACGCAGTATTTT	CASSLNVAGPTDTQYF
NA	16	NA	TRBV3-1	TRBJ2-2	TGTGCCAGCAGCCAAGGATGGGGGGCCGACACCGGGGAGCTGTTTTTT	CASSQGWGADTGELFF
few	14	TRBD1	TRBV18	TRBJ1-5	TGTGCCAGCTCAGAGACAGGGCTTCAGCAGCCCCAGCATTTT	CASSETGLQQPQHF
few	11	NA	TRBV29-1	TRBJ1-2	TGCAGCGCGACAGAAACATATGGCTACACCTTC	CSATETYGYTF
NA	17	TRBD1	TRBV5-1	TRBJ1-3	TGCGCCAGCAGCGTCGGTCGCGGACAGGGCTACGGAAACACCAAATATTTT	CASSVGRGQGYGNTKYF
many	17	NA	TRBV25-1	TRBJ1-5	TGTGCCAGCAGTGAATCAAACAGGGCAATCGACAATCAGCCCCAGCATTTT	CASSESNRAIDNQPQHF
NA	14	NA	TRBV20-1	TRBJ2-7	TGCAGTGCTAGAGATGACGGGGGCTCCTACGAGCAGTACTTC	CSARDDGGSYEQYF
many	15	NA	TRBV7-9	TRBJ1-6	TGTGCCAGCAGCTTAGCTGGGGATCGTAATTCACCCCTCCACTTT	CASSLAGDRNSPLHF